Described below is a single TCR beta chain sequence and its context. Its antigen remains unidentified. No per-base quality is available; no much larger clone lies one base away. V lost 6 bases and J lost 0 bases; the stretch between them is 5 bases long. CDR1 and CDR2, per the germline V gene, are MNHNS and SASEGT. From the cysteine through the phenylalanine, the CDR3 covers 13 amino acids. Solely the CDR3 DNA is kept, with 39 bases framed from the first base. Library method: the immunoSEQ multiplex PCR assay. Here the immuneACCESS table is served through TCRdb, limited to in-frame sequences with V and J called. Missing clones are a known gap in these copies; in checked studies unresolved V genes cover under half, and the rest lacks a known reason. Recorded for this sample are 25,000 to 35,000 clones; 88% of them occurred a single time. Approximately 5% of the sample is taken by the ten largest. This sample is part of a study of chemoradiotherapy in HPV16-positive cancers (dated by TCRdb to 2021 to 2024). Context from the whole study: Candidate HPV-specific T-cell clones and common TCR motifs were defined through functional T-cell assays on cells from a couple of HPV16-positive patients. The study asked whether T-cell immunity to the HPV oncoproteins E6 and E7 changes during chemoradiotherapy and whether this immunity affects survival. The candidate HPV-specific TCRs and motifs were subsequently tracked in TCR repertoires obtained from some 90 patients with HPV-related cancers. What the study reported, not specific to this receptor: The functional definition of HPV-specific T cells was derived from only two HPV16-positive patients, and the survival association was reported for HPV16-positive patients. In HPV16-positive patients, expansion of HPV-responsive T cells during chemoradiotherapy was associated with improved recurrence-free survival. Expansion of candidate HPV-specific clones and E7-related TCR motifs was observed in the tumor microenvironment during treatment, whereas no such expansion was observed for non-HPV-specific T cells.

Because repertoires were sampled repeatedly during chemoradiotherapy, clonal expansion in the tumor microenvironment could be followed. The source material was blood, sampled from a patient who underwent chemoradiotherapy. The TCR originated in a human donor with HPV-associated anogenital cancer. In this chain, TRBV6-1 is recombined with TRBJ2-2; no confident D gene assignment can be made. The DNA reads as follows: TGTGCCAGCAGGGATCCGAACACCGGGGAGCTGTTTTTT. It encodes CASRDPNTGELFF.